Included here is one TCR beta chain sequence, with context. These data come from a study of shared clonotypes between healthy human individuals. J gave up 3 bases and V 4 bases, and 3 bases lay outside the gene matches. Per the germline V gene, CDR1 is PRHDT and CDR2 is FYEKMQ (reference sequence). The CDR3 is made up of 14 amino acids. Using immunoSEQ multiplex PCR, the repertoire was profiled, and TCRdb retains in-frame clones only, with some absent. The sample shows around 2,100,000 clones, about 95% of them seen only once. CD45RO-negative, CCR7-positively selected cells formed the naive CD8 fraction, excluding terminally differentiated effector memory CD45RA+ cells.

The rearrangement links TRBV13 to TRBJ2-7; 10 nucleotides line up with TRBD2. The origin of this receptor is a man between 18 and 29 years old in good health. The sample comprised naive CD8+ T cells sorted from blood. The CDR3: CASSSPSGGYEQYF. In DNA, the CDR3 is TGTGCCAGCAGCTCTCCTAGCGGGGGCTACGAGCAGTACTTC.